The rows below give T cell receptor beta chains drawn from one sample of a study of control samples from healthy donors and cancer patients. Produced via immunoSEQ multiplex PCR; TCRdb's table is partial and in-frame only. The sample includes around 64,000 clones, roughly 87% seen only once; the top ten take roughly 6%. The specimen sequenced was PBMCs. These receptor sequences come from a man aged 55 to 70 with colorectal cancer. Both conserved end residues are part of each CDR3. D genes are given only for firm matches. Expanded clones are given a class, and other clones once, few, many or no size at all.

clone_size: once
v_call: TRBV5-1
j_call: TRBJ1-6
d_call: NA
cdr3_aa: CASSPGLESYNSPLHF
cdr3_nt: TGCGCCAGCAGCCCGGGTCTTGAATCTTATAATTCACCCCTCCACTTT

clone_size: NA
v_call: TRBV27
j_call: TRBJ2-1
d_call: TRBD2
cdr3_aa: CASSIRPGLAGGLTYNEQFF
cdr3_nt: TGTGCCAGCAGTATCCGACCGGGACTAGCGGGGGGGCTCACCTACAATGAGCAGTTCTTC

clone_size: NA
v_call: TRBV7-3
j_call: TRBJ2-1
d_call: TRBD2
cdr3_aa: CASGPRGGPPYNEQFF
cdr3_nt: TGTGCCAGCGGCCCCCGGGGGGGCCCCCCCTACAATGAGCAGTTCTTC

clone_size: NA
v_call: TRBV5-6
j_call: TRBJ1-1
d_call: NA
cdr3_aa: CASSLAGGGTEAFF
cdr3_nt: TGTGCCAGCAGCTTGGCCGGAGGGGGGACTGAAGCTTTCTTT

clone_size: NA
v_call: TRBV30
j_call: TRBJ2-7
d_call: TRBD2
cdr3_aa: CAWSPPSGGRLSHEQYF
cdr3_nt: TGTGCCTGGAGTCCGCCTAGCGGGGGCCGCCTTTCCCACGAGCAGTACTTC

clone_size: NA
v_call: TRBV2
j_call: TRBJ2-5
d_call: TRBD1
cdr3_aa: CASSGVRGLRETQYF
cdr3_nt: TGTGCCAGCTCTGGAGTCAGGGGGCTCAGGGAGACCCAGTACTTC

clone_size: few
v_call: TRBV14
j_call: TRBJ2-1
d_call: NA
cdr3_aa: CASSQDPRKANNEQFF
cdr3_nt: TGTGCCAGCAGCCAAGATCCCCGAAAGGCGAACAATGAGCAGTTCTTC

clone_size: NA
v_call: TRBV27
j_call: TRBJ2-1
d_call: TRBD1
cdr3_aa: CASSFSGGQFF
cdr3_nt: TGTGCCAGCAGTTTCTCAGGGGGGCAGTTCTTC

clone_size: NA
v_call: TRBV30
j_call: TRBJ2-2
d_call: TRBD2
cdr3_aa: CAWMRGGRVTGELFF
cdr3_nt: TGTGCCTGGATGCGGGGGGGGAGAGTCACCGGGGAGCTGTTTTTT

clone_size: NA
v_call: TRBV15
j_call: TRBJ1-1
d_call: TRBD1
cdr3_aa: CATSGGTGRNTEAFF
cdr3_nt: TGTGCCACCAGCGGAGGGACAGGGAGGAACACTGAAGCTTTCTTT

clone_size: NA
v_call: TRBV19
j_call: TRBJ1-5
d_call: TRBD1
cdr3_aa: CASSTNRGEPQHF
cdr3_nt: TGTGCCAGTAGTACTAACAGGGGTGAGCCCCAGCATTTT

clone_size: once
v_call: TRBV28
j_call: TRBJ1-4
d_call: TRBD1
cdr3_aa: CASSYAGTGGEKLFF
cdr3_nt: TGTGCCAGCAGTTACGCCGGGACAGGAGGGGAAAAACTGTTTTTT

clone_size: NA
v_call: TRBV5-4
j_call: TRBJ2-3
d_call: TRBD2
cdr3_aa: CASSHGTSGSLADTQYF
cdr3_nt: TGTGCCAGCAGCCACGGGACTAGCGGAAGTCTGGCAGATACGCAGTATTTT

clone_size: NA
v_call: TRBV5-1
j_call: TRBJ2-1
d_call: NA
cdr3_aa: CASSLDGTQSYNEQFF
cdr3_nt: TGCGCCAGCAGCTTGGACGGGACCCAATCCTACAATGAGCAGTTCTTC

clone_size: NA
v_call: TRBV5-1
j_call: TRBJ2-5
d_call: NA
cdr3_aa: CASSPRAEQETQYF
cdr3_nt: TGCGCCAGCAGCCCAAGGGCAGAGCAAGAGACCCAGTACTTC

clone_size: NA
v_call: TRBV9
j_call: TRBJ1-3
d_call: NA
cdr3_aa: CASSRTWSSGNTIYF
cdr3_nt: TGTGCCAGCAGCCGTACGTGGAGTTCTGGAAACACCATATATTTT

clone_size: NA
v_call: TRBV7-3
j_call: TRBJ2-2
d_call: NA
cdr3_aa: CASSLTFAGELFF
cdr3_nt: TGTGCCAGCAGCTTAACGTTTGCCGGGGAGCTGTTTTTT

clone_size: NA
v_call: TRBV9
j_call: TRBJ2-5
d_call: TRBD2
cdr3_aa: CASSVYGGAKETQYF
cdr3_nt: TGTGCCAGCAGCGTATACGGGGGGGCAAAAGAGACCCAGTACTTC